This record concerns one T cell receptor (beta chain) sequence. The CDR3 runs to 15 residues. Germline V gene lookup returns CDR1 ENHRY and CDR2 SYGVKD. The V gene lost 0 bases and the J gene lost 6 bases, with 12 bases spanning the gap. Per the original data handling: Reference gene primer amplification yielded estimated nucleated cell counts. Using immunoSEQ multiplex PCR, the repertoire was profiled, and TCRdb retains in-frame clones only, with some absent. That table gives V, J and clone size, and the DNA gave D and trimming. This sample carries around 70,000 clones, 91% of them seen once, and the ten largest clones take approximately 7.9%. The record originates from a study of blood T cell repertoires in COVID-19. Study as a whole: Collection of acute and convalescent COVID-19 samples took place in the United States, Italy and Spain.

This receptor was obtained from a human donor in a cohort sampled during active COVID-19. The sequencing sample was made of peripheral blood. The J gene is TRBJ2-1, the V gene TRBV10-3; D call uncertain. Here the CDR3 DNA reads TGTGCCATCAGTGAGTCAGCCGGAGTGTTCAATGAGCAGTTCTTC. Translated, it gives CAISESAGVFNEQFF.